This T cell receptor (beta chain) was identified during a study of shared clonotypes between healthy human individuals. Findings and caveats of the study: The four-donor shared clonotypes exceeded non-shared clonotypes in generation probability, with non-shared ones scoring lower.

V lost 0 bases to trimming and J lost 5 bases, with 12 bases between them. The length of the CDR3 is 14 residues. From germline, CDR1 is SGHDT and CDR2 YYEEEE. Several immunoSEQ 96-well plates shared each subset's DNA, each plate a replicate. Produced via immunoSEQ multiplex PCR; TCRdb's table is partial and in-frame only. The table lists some 2.4 million clones, 93% of them singletons. With regard to this clone: Its antigen is unidentified.

V usage is TRBV5-6 and J usage is TRBJ2-7; D might be TRBD1 or TRBD2, each matching 6 bases. This TCR was sampled from a man between 18 and 29 years old in good health. Some clones in this sample may be carry-over from other donors' samples. The sequencing sample was made of naive CD4+ T cells from PBMCs. The sample's subset: CD45RA+ positively selected. The CDR3 DNA sequence: TGTGCCAGCAGCTTGGTTGGGGGGCGGAACGAGCAGTACTTC. Translating it yields CASSLVGGRNEQYF.